This TCR beta chain was identified during a study of response to subunit inactivated influenza vaccine. The study's findings and limits: There was a suggestion from the authors that each seasonal influenza vaccination recruits few new T cells.

Remarks on this clonotype: Its target is unknown.

This CDR3 has 15 amino acids. Germline V gene data show CDR1 as SGHDT and CDR2 as YYEEEE. J was trimmed by 5 bases and V by 4 bases; bases with no gene match: 10. TCRdb re-called the RT-PCR reads through MiXCR, storing one row per CDR3 protein. The table lists 800,000 or so distinct CDR3 sequences, 21% of them singletons. The specimen comprised PBMCs from blood, sampled 4 to 6 days after vaccination. This TCR was sampled from a man aged 50 to 59 who received an inactivated influenza vaccine. The chain is built from TRBV5-6 and TRBJ2-5; TRBD1 agrees at 8 bases. The CDR3 DNA sequence: TGTGCCAGCAGCCCCAGGGGGCTTCCTCTTGAGACCCAGTACTTC. This gives the protein CASSPRGLPLETQYF.